A single sample gave rise to the 21 T cell receptor beta chains below, sequenced in a study of cytotoxic CD8 clonotypes in ibrutinib-treated CLL. Some clones are missing from TCRdb's copy, which holds only in-frame ones; the method was immunoSEQ multiplex PCR. The top ten hold about 4.6% of the sample, which has about 160,000 clones, about four fifths seen once. The specimen was PBMCs, collected after 24 months of ibrutinib treatment. The receptors were gathered from a human donor with chronic lymphocytic leukemia.

The chain joins TRBV5-1 to TRBJ1-1; TRBD1 is a possible D gene (5 bases). This CDR3 has 14 residues. CDR1 is SGHRS, CDR2 YFSETQ, per germline. Trimming took off 0 bases at V and 3 bases at J, with 9 bases between the two ends. CDR3 in amino acids: CASSLGQGYTEAFF. CDR3 nucleotides: TGCGCCAGCAGCTTGGGGCAGGGTTACACTGAAGCTTTCTTT.

This chain uses TRBV27 with TRBJ1-5; D not certain. V was cut by 5 bases and J by 0 bases, with 8 bases left in between. Germline V lookup: CDR1 MNHEY, CDR2 SMNVEV (reference sequence). This CDR3 is built from 14 residues. Here the CDR3 DNA reads TGTGCCAGCAGTGGAGTTAGTAGCAATCAGCCCCAGCATTTT. It encodes CASSGVSSNQPQHF.

This clone has just one count. V and J are TRBV27 and TRBJ1-5; 9 nucleotides agree with TRBD1. CDR3 length: 16 amino acids. Germline V gene data show CDR1 as MNHEY and CDR2 as SMNVEV (reference sequence). After removal of 6 bases from V and 2 bases from J, the junction contained 8 bases not matched to a gene. The DNA for the CDR3 is TGTGCCAGCAGCCCCCAACAGGGGGCGGGCAATCAGCCCCAGCATTTT. This translates into CASSPQQGAGNQPQHF.

This clone has a handful of counts. V and J are TRBV28 and TRBJ1-2; D possibly corresponds to TRBD1 (6 bases). This CDR3 is built from 16 residues. Deletions cut 4 bases from V and 5 bases from J, with 20 bases between. CDR1 is MDHEN, CDR2 SYDVKM, per germline. CDR3 in amino acids: CASSSGQGQGYYGYTF. The DNA of the CDR3 is TGTGCCAGCAGTTCCGGCCAGGGGCAGGGATATTATGGCTACACCTTC.

The chain recombines TRBV15 with TRBJ2-1; tentatively, D is TRBD2 (6 bases). Germline lookup yields CDR1 LNHNV and CDR2 YYDKDF (reference sequence). Trimming took off 0 bases at V and 9 bases at J, with 21 bases between the two ends. CDR3 length: 17 residues. The CDR3 bases are TGTGCCACCAGCAGAGATATTAATACGGGAGTTCCGAGTGAGCAGTTCTTC. Its translation: CATSRDINTGVPSEQFF.

This clone has a single count. The chain is built from TRBV6-1 and TRBJ2-2, with 7 bases lining up with TRBD1. The CDR3 totals 16 residues. Germline CDR1 MNHNS, CDR2 SASEGT. V trimming: 4 bases; J trimming: 0 bases; junction bases outside the gene matches: 5. The CDR3: CASSATGQTNTGELFF. The CDR3 DNA reads TGTGCCAGCAGTGCCACGGGACAGACGAACACCGGGGAGCTGTTTTTT.

The V gene is TRBV9, the J gene TRBJ2-1; D ambiguous. Trimming pared 3 bases from V and 6 bases from J, leaving 7 bases between. This CDR3 has 12 residues. Per germline, CDR1 SGDLS and CDR2 YYNGEE. The CDR3 reads CASSAHPNEQFF. The CDR3 DNA is TGTGCCAGCAGCGCTCACCCCAATGAGCAGTTCTTC.

The chain carries TRBV5-1 and TRBJ1-1; TRBD1 aligns across 9 bases. J lost 3 bases, V lost 2 bases, and 5 bases had no gene match. The length of the CDR3 is 15 residues. The germline CDR1 and CDR2 sequences are SGHRS and YFSETQ. CDR3 region: CASSFKTGGDTEAFF. CDR3 nucleotide sequence: TGCGCCAGCAGCTTTAAGACAGGGGGGGACACTGAAGCTTTCTTT.

This sequence joins TRBV27 and TRBJ1-1; 11 positions agree with TRBD1. The CDR3 is 15 residues long. Germline V CDR1 and CDR2: MNHEY, SMNVEV (reference sequence). Unmatched junction bases numbered 9, after V lost 7 bases and J lost 5 bases. CDR3: CASISGQGAGTEAFF. For the CDR3, the DNA is TGTGCCAGCATCTCAGGACAGGGGGCGGGGACTGAAGCTTTCTTT.

The V gene is TRBV4-3, the J gene TRBJ2-3; D call uncertain. Trimming took off 1 base at V and 3 bases at J, with 14 bases between the two ends. Germline assignment: CDR1 LGHNA and CDR2 YSLEER. The CDR3 loop spans 16 amino acids. The CDR3 region has the DNA TGCGCCAGCAGCCAAGCGGCACAGAGTAGGACAGATACGCAGTATTTT. Its translation is CASSQAAQSRTDTQYF.

This clone came up a few times. V gene TRBV5-1 combines with J gene TRBJ1-2; 7 bases match TRBD1. The CDR3 loop spans 11 amino acids. With 4 bases clipped from V and 6 bases from J, the junction kept 0 bases outside the gene matches. Germline CDR1 reads SGHRS; CDR2 reads YFSETQ. In DNA form, the CDR3 reads TGCGCCAGCAGCCAGGGGGATGGCTACACCTTC. Amino acids: CASSQGDGYTF. Full variable domain (rest looked up from reference TRBV5-1 and TRBJ1-2): KAGVTQTPRYLIKTRGQQVTLSCSPISGHRSVSWYQQTPGQGLQFLFEYFSETQRNKGNFPGRFSGRQFSNSRSEMNVSTLELGDSALYLCASSQGDGYTFGSGTRLTVV.

This clone was seen a handful of times. J is TRBJ2-7 and V is TRBV7-9; 8 nucleotides line up with TRBD2. Trimming removed 5 bases from V and 4 bases from J; junction bases left unmatched: 10. Looked up from germline, CDR1 is SEHNR and CDR2 is FQNEAQ (reference sequence). The CDR3 sequence is 15 residues long. The CDR3, as DNA: TGTGCCAGCAGCCCCGGGAGCGGGAGCAGGTACGAGCAGTACTTC. Residues: CASSPGSGSRYEQYF.

This sequence joins TRBV7-8 and TRBJ1-1; TRBD1 agrees at 9 bases. Per germline, CDR1 SGHVS and CDR2 FQNEAQ. Trimming took 8 bases from V and 3 from J; bases not matched to a gene: 4. This CDR3 is built from 13 residues. Written as DNA, the CDR3 is TGTGCCAGCCTCCGGGACAGGGACACTGAAGCTTTCTTT. It translates to CASLRDRDTEAFF.

The V gene is TRBV7-9, the J gene TRBJ1-5; 7 bases align to TRBD1. CDR3 length: 15 amino acids. Germline V lookup: CDR1 SEHNR, CDR2 FQNEAQ (reference sequence). Trimming at V came to 0 bases and at J to 4 bases, leaving 3 bases not matched to a gene. CDR3 sequence (DNA): TGTGCCAGCAGCTTAGCCGGGACAGCTAATCAGCCCCAGCATTTT. Protein: CASSLAGTANQPQHF.

This rearrangement joins TRBV7-2 to TRBJ1-2; a weak D match, TRBD1 (6 bases). The V gene's germline CDR1 is SGHTA and CDR2 FQGNSA. The CDR3 has 13 residues. V was trimmed by 6 bases and J by 8 bases, leaving 16 bases between them. CDR3 region: CASRNREAEGYTF. CDR3 sequence (DNA): TGTGCCAGCAGGAACAGGGAGGCAGAAGGCTACACCTTC.

This clone was recorded only once. J is TRBJ1-3 and V is TRBV6-5; D gene uncertain. Trimming left V 0 bases short and J 2 bases short, with 11 bases between. The CDR3 spans 16 residues. Germline V gene data show CDR1 as MNHEY and CDR2 as SVGAGI. The CDR3 protein is CASSYSSRAAGNTIYF. Here the CDR3 DNA reads TGTGCCAGCAGTTACTCGAGTAGGGCGGCTGGAAACACCATATATTTT.

J is TRBJ1-1 and V is TRBV6-5; D is unresolved. V lost 2 bases to trimming and J lost 0 bases, with 10 bases between them. The germline V gene has CDR1 MNHEY and CDR2 SVGAGI. The CDR3 covers 15 residues. CDR3 residues: CASSYRGSMNTEAFF. CDR3 DNA: TGTGCCAGCAGTTACAGAGGGAGCATGAACACTGAAGCTTTCTTT.

The genes are TRBV7-9 and TRBJ1-2; D is possibly TRBD1 (6 bases). CDR1 and CDR2 (germline): SEHNR, FQNEAQ (reference sequence). Between the trimmed V and J ends, which lost 2 bases and 6 bases, there was a span of 13 bases. This CDR3 has 14 amino acids. CDR3 residues: CASSLFGGGDGYTF. The CDR3 coding sequence is TGTGCCAGCAGCTTATTCGGAGGGGGTGATGGCTACACCTTC.

The rearrangement links TRBV7-2 to TRBJ1-1, with D possibly matching TRBD1 (5 bases). The CDR3 is made up of 16 amino acids. Germline V gives CDR1 SGHTA, CDR2 FQGNSA. The V end was cut by 0 bases, the J end by 7 bases, with 18 bases between. CDR3 sequence (DNA): TGTGCCAGCAGCTTAGCGCTGGCGGGGGGGAGCTTTGAAGCTTTCTTT. It encodes CASSLALAGGSFEAFF.

This sequence joins TRBV4-1 and TRBJ2-1; 11 bases fit TRBD2. With 7 bases clipped from V and 4 bases from J, the junction kept 18 bases outside the gene matches. This CDR3 has 19 amino acids. Germline V gene data show CDR1 as MGHRA and CDR2 as YSYEKL. As DNA, the CDR3 is TGCGCCAGCACTCAAAGGGGGCTAGCGGGAGGCCTCCTTTACAATGAGCAGTTCTTC. The encoded protein is CASTQRGLAGGLLYNEQFF.

The chain has TRBV15 and TRBJ2-3; a weak D match, TRBD2 (6 bases). The germline gives CDR1 LNHNV, CDR2 YYDKDF (reference sequence). The V and J ends lost 0 bases and 0 bases respectively, with 13 bases between them. The CDR3 has 17 residues. The CDR3 here is CATSRDVHGTSTDTQYF. The CDR3 DNA is TGTGCCACCAGCAGAGATGTTCACGGGACTAGCACAGATACGCAGTATTTT.